This T cell receptor (beta chain) was identified in a study of T-cell memory formation after mild COVID-19. Study-level findings and limits: Unconfirmed was the SARS-CoV-2 specificity of second-wave clones that peaked on day 37. Clones which contracted sat mainly in CM and EM if CD4+, and in EMRA if CD8+.

In TCRdb, the 5' RACE reads were re-called with MiXCR into one record per CDR3 protein. The sample lists a few hundred thousand distinct CDR3 sequences, 20% to 25% seen once, with approximately 22% in the top ten. The germline V gene encodes CDR1 DFQATT and CDR2 SNEGSKA (reference sequence). The CDR3 loop spans 16 amino acids. The trim removed 2 bases at V and 8 bases at J, leaving 8 bases unmatched. This clonotype was detected a few times. As yet, its antigen is unknown. The source material was PBMCs or a T cell subset sorted from them (not recorded which). This receptor was identified in a man between 18 and 29 years old who had mild COVID-19 (a few samples of this study predate the infection). Cell type and time point are not known. The chain links TRBV20-1 to TRBJ2-1, with 14 bases aligning to TRBD2. The CDR3 loop is CSARPGLAGGIHEQFF. The CDR3 DNA reads TGCAGTGCTAGACCCGGACTAGCGGGGGGAATACATGAGCAGTTCTTC.